This T cell receptor beta chain came from a study of control samples from healthy donors and cancer patients. Clones were read by immunoSEQ multiplex PCR, and TCRdb kept only the in-frame ones, dropping some. The sample shows over 85,000 clones, about 90% of them seen only once. V dropped 0 bases and J dropped 4 bases, with 10 bases sitting between them. This CDR3 spans 15 amino acids. CDR1 MRHNA and CDR2 SNTAGT come from the germline V gene. The J gene is TRBJ1-5, the V gene TRBV6-4; D remains ambiguous. The sequencing input was blood. This TCR derives from a woman under 30 in good health. CDR3 sequence reads: CASSDSASPNQPQHF. In nucleotides, the CDR3 is TGTGCCAGCAGTGACTCAGCCAGCCCGAATCAGCCCCAGCATTTT.